This T cell receptor beta chain was obtained from a study of shared clonotypes between healthy human individuals. Donors were healthy HIV-negative adults without recent acute infections or vaccinations. Each unsorted sample relied on about 90 million PBMCs as its source of genomic DNA. CDR1 is MGHRA, CDR2 YSYEKL, per germline. This CDR3 is 16 amino acids long. V was pared by 0 bases and J by 5 bases, with 13 bases between. Assay execution took place at the deep level. Several immunoSEQ 96-well plates shared each subset's DNA, each plate a replicate. TCRdb's table, derived via immunoSEQ multiplex PCR, lists solely in-frame clones and lacks some. The sample holds around 500,000 clones; more than 65% are singletons and the top ten take approximately 12%.

This receptor was taken from a woman between 40 and 50 years old in good health. Some clones in this sample may be carry-over from other donors' samples. The chain links TRBV4-1 to TRBJ2-2; D is uncertain. Source material: PBMCs. The CDR3 loop is CASSQDLQQGTGELFF. The CDR3 region has the DNA TGCGCCAGCAGCCAAGATCTTCAGCAAGGGACCGGGGAGCTGTTTTTT.